This TCR beta chain was documented in a study of blood T cell repertoires in COVID-19. In the study overall: Donors in the United States, Italy and Spain gave samples during acute or convalescent COVID-19.

Profiling relied on immunoSEQ multiplex PCR, and the TCRdb table lists in-frame clones only, not all of them. The sample carries some 200,000 clones, 70% to 90% recorded once. Seattle's cohort entered during active infection and was followed longitudinally. The sequence was obtained from a man aged 45 to 65 with COVID-19, enrolled during active disease. The sequenced sample consisted of peripheral blood.

The CDR3 nucleotides are TGCGCCAGCAGCGGGGGAGGGCCTGCCACAGATACGCAGTATTTT. Encoded protein: CASSGGGPATDTQYF. The chain joins TRBV5-1 to TRBJ2-3; TRBD2 agrees at 7 bases. Germline CDR1 SGHRS, CDR2 YFSETQ. The trim removed 4 bases at V and 2 bases at J, leaving 7 bases unmatched. The CDR3 contains 15 residues.